Here is one TCR beta chain with its context. The antigen is unknown. These data belong to a study of blood T cells in healthy people across ages. Points from the study as a whole: Both higher diversity and more naive CD4+ cells marked long-lived donors when set against aged donors.

The germline V gene encodes CDR1 MRHNA and CDR2 SNTAGT. V was clipped by 4 bases and J by 4 bases; unmatched bases: 2. The CDR3 length is 14 residues. Primed by a sample-barcoded 5' primer and a J-beta primer mix, a second PCR proceeded for about 6 to 12 cycles. A 12-random-nucleotide template-switch adaptor tagged each cDNA molecule. TCRdb re-derived calls from the 5' RACE reads in MiXCR, one entry per CDR3 protein. The table has hundreds of thousands of distinct CDR3 sequences, under 65% seen once. The sequence derives from a woman older than 75 in good health. The V call is TRBV6-4, the J call TRBJ2-3; TRBD2 matches at 10 bases. The material sequenced was blood. The CDR3 reads CASSGLAGADTQYF. Written as DNA, the CDR3 is TGTGCCAGCAGTGGACTAGCGGGCGCAGATACGCAGTATTTT.